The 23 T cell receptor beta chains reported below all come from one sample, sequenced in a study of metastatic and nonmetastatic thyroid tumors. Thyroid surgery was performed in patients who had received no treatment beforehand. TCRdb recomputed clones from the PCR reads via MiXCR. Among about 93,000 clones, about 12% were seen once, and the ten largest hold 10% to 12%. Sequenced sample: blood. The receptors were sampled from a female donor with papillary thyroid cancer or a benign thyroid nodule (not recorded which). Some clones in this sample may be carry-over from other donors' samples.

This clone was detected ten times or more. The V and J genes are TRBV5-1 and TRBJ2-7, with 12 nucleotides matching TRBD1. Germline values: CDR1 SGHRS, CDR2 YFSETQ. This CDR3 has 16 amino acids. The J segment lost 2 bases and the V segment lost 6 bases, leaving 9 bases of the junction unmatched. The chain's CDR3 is CASTPFGTGGTYEQYF. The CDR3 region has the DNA TGCGCCAGCACCCCATTCGGGACAGGGGGCACCTACGAGCAGTACTTC. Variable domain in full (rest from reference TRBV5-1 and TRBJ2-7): KAGVTQTPRYLIKTRGQQVTLSCSPISGHRSVSWYQQTPGQGLQFLFEYFSETQRNKGNFPGRFSGRQFSNSRSEMNVSTLELGDSALYLCASTPFGTGGTYEQYFGPGTRLTVT.

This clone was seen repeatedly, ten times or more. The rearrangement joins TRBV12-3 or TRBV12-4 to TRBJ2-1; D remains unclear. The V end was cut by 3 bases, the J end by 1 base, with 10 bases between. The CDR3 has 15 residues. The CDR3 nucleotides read TGTGCCAGCAGTTTGGGTGGTTCGTCCTACAATGAGCAGTTCTTC. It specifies CASSLGGSSYNEQFF.

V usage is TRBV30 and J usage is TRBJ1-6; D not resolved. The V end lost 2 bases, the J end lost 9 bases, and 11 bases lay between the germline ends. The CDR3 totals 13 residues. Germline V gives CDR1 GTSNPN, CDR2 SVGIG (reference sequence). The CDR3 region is CAWSLTKGSPLHF. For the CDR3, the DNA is TGTGCCTGGAGTCTTACAAAAGGTTCACCCCTCCACTTT.

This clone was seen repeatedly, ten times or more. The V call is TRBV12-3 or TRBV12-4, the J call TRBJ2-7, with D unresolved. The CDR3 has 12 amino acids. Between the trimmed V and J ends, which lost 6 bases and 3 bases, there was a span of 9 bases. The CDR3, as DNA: TGTGCCAGCAGATTGAACAGCTACGAGCAGTACTTC. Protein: CASRLNSYEQYF.

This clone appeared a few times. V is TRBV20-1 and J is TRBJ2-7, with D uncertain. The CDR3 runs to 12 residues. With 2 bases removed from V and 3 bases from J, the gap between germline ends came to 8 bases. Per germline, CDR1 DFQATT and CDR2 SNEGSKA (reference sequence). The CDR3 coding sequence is TGCAGTGCTAGAAACCAGTTCTACGAGCAGTACTTC. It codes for CSARNQFYEQYF.

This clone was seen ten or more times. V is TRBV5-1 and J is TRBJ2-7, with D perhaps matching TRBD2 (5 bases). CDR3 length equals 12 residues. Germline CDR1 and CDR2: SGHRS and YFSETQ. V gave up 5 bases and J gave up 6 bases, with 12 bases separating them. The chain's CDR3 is CASRNGGREQYF. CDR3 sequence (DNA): TGCGCCAGCAGAAATGGAGGACGCGAGCAGTACTTC. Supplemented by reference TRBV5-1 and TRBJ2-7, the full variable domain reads KAGVTQTPRYLIKTRGQQVTLSCSPISGHRSVSWYQQTPGQGLQFLFEYFSETQRNKGNFPGRFSGRQFSNSRSEMNVSTLELGDSALYLCASRNGGREQYFGPGTRLTVT.

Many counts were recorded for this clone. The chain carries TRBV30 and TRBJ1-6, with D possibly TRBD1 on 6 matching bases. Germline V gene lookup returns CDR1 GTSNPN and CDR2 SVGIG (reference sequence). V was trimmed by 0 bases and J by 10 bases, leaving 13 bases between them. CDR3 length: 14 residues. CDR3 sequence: CAWSVLRGHSPLHF. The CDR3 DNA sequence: TGTGCCTGGAGTGTATTACGGGGGCACTCACCCCTCCACTTT.

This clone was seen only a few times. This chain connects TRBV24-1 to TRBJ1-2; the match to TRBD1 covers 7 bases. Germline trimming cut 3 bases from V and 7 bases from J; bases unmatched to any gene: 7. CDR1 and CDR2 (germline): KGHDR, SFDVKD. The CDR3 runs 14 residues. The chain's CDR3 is CATSDPGGITGYTF. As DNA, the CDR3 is TGTGCCACCAGTGATCCAGGGGGAATAACTGGCTACACCTTC.

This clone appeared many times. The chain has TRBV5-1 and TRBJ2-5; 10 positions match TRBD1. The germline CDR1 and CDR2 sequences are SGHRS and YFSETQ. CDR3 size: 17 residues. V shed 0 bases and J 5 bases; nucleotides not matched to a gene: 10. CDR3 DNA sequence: TGCGCCAGCAGCTTGGGACAGGGGGCGCGACCCGGCGAGACCCAGTACTTC. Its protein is CASSLGQGARPGETQYF.

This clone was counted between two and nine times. In DNA, the CDR3 is TGTGCCAGCAGTTACTATGGCAGGGGCTACGAGCAGTACTTC. Translating it yields CASSYYGRGYEQYF. The chain is built from TRBV6-2 or TRBV6-3 and TRBJ2-7; maybe TRBD1 (6 bases). V was clipped by 1 base and J by 3 bases, with 10 bases between them. The CDR3 sequence is 14 residues long. Per the germline V gene, CDR1 is MNHEY and CDR2 is SVGEGT.

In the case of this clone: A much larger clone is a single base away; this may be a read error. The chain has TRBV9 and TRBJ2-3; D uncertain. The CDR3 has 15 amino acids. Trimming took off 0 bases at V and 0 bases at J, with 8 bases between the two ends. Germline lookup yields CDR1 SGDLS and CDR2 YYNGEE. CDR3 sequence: CASSVVGLSTDTQYF. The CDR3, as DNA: TGTGCCAGCAGCGTAGTAGGGTTAAGCACAGATACGCAGTATTTT. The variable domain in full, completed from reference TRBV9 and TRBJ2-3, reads DSGVTQTPKHLITATGQRVTLRCSPRSGDLSVYWYQQSLDQGLQFLIQYYNGEERAKGNILERFSAQQFPDLHSELNLSSLELGDSALYFCASSVVGLSTDTQYFGPGTRLTVL.

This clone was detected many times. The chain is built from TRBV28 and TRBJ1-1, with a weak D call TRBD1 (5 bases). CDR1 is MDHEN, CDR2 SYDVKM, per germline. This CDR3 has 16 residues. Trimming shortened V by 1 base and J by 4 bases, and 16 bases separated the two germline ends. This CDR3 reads CASSLSAGGGATEAFF. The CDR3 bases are TGTGCCAGCAGTTTATCGGCCGGTGGAGGGGCCACTGAAGCTTTCTTT. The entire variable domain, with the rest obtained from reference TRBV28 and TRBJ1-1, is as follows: DVKVTQSSRYLVKRTGEKVFLECVQDMDHENMFWYRQDPGLGLRLIYFSYDVKMKEKGDIPEGYSVSREKKERFSLILESASTNQTSMYLCASSLSAGGGATEAFFGQGTRLTVV.

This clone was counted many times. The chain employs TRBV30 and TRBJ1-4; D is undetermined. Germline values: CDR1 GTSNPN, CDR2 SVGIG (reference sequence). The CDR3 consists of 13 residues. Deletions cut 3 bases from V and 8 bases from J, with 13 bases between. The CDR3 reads CAWSRVIREKLFF. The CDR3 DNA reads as TGTGCCTGGAGCCGGGTTATCAGGGAAAAACTGTTTTTT.

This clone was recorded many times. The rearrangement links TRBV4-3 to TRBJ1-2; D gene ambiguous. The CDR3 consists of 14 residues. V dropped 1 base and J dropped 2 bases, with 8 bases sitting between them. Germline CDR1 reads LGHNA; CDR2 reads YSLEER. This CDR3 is CASSQAWRNYGYTF. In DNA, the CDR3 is TGCGCCAGCAGCCAAGCCTGGAGGAACTATGGCTACACCTTC.

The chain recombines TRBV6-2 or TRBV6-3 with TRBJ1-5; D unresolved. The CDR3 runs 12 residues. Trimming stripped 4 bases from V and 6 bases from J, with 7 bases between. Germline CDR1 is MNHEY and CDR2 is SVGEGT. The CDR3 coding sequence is TGTGCCAGCAGTTGGCAACGTCAGCCCCAGCATTTT. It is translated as CASSWQRQPQHF.

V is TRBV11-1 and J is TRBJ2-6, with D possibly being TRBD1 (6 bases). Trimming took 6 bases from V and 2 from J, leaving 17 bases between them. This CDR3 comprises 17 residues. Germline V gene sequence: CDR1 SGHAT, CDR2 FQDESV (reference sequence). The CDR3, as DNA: TGTGCCAGCAGATATAGGAACAGGGTCACTGGGGCCAACGTCCTGACTTTC. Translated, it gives CASRYRNRVTGANVLTF.

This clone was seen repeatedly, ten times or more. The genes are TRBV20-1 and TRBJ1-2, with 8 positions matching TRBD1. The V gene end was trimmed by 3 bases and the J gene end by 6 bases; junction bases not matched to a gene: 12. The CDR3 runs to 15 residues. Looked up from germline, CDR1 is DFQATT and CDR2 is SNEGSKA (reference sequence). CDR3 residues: CSASDIGDRKNGYTF. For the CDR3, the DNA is TGCAGTGCTAGCGACATCGGGGACAGGAAAAATGGCTACACCTTC.

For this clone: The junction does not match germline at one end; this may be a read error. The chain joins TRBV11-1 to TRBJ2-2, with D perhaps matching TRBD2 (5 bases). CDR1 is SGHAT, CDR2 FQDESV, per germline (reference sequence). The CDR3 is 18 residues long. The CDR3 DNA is TGTGCCAGCAGCCCAGCCCGGGGAGCCTCTTACGACACCTGGGAGCTGTTTTTT. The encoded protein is CASSPARGASYDTWELFF.

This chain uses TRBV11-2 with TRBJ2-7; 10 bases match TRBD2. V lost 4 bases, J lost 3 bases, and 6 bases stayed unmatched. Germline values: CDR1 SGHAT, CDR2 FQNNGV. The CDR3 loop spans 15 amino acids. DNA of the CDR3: TGTGCCAGCAGCTCCGATAGCGGGAGGCTCTACGAGCAGTACTTC. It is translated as CASSSDSGRLYEQYF.

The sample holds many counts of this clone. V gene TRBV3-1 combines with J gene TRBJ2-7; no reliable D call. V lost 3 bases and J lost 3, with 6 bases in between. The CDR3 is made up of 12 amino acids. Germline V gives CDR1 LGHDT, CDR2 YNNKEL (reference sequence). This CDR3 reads CASSHSNYEQYF. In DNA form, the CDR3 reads TGTGCCAGCAGCCACTCCAACTACGAGCAGTACTTC.

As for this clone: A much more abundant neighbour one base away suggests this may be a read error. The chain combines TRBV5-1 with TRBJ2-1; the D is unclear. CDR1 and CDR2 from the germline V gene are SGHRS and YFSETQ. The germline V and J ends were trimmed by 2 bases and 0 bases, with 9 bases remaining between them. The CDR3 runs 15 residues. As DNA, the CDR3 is TGCGCCAGCAGCTTTGTTCCGGGCTCCTACAATGAGCAGTTCTTC. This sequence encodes CASSFVPGSYNEQFF.

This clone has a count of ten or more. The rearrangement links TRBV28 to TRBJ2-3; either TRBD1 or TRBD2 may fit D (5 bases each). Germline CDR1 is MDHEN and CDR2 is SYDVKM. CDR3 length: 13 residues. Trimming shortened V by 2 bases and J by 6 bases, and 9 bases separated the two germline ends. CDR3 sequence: CASSLPGTDTQYF. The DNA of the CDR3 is TGTGCCAGCAGTTTACCCGGGACGGATACGCAGTATTTT. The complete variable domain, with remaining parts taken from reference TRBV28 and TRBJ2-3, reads DVKVTQSSRYLVKRTGEKVFLECVQDMDHENMFWYRQDPGLGLRLIYFSYDVKMKEKGDIPEGYSVSREKKERFSLILESASTNQTSMYLCASSLPGTDTQYFGPGTRLTVL.

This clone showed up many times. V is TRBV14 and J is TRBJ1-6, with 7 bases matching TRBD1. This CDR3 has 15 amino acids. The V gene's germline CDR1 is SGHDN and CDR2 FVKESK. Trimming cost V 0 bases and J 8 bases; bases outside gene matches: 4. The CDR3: CASSQDLQGDSPLHF. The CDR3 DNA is TGTGCCAGCAGCCAAGATCTTCAGGGGGATTCACCCCTCCACTTT. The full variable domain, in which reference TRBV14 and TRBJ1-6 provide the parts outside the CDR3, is EAGVTQFPSHSVIEKGQTVTLRCDPISGHDNLYWYRRVMGKEIKFLLHFVKESKQDESGMPNNRFLAERTGGTYSTLKVQPAELEDSGVYFCASSQDLQGDSPLHFGNGTRLTVT.